A selection of T cell receptor beta chains follows, all from one sample in a study of cytomegalovirus exposure and HLA in healthy donors. Sequencing used immunoSEQ multiplex PCR; TCRdb keeps in-frame clones, though not all of them. The sample has approximately 160,000 clones; around 80% are singletons. Source material: PBMCs. The source of these receptors is a man aged 35 to 55 in good health and CMV-seronegative. Both conserved end residues are part of each CDR3. Fields, in order: V gene, clone size, J gene, D gene, CDR3 DNA, CDR3 protein. D genes are given only for firm matches. Expanded clones get a size class; other rows say once, few or many, or leave the size out.

v_gene: TRBV6-4; abundance: NA; j_gene: TRBJ2-7; d_gene: NA; CDR3nt: TGTGCCAGCAGTGAGGAACTCCCAGGCGAGCAGTACTTC; CDR3aa: CASSEELPGEQYF
v_gene: TRBV9; abundance: NA; j_gene: TRBJ2-5; d_gene: NA; CDR3nt: TGTGCCAGCAGCGACCCCGCGGGGATGGGGACCCAGTACTTC; CDR3aa: CASSDPAGMGTQYF
v_gene: TRBV18; abundance: NA; j_gene: TRBJ2-2; d_gene: TRBD2; CDR3nt: TGTGCCAGCTCAACCGGACTAGCGGGAGGGACCGGGGAGCTGTTTTTT; CDR3aa: CASSTGLAGGTGELFF
v_gene: TRBV5-1; abundance: NA; j_gene: TRBJ2-7; d_gene: TRBD2; CDR3nt: TGCGCCAGCAGTGAACCTAGCGGGAGCTACGAGCAGTACTTC; CDR3aa: CASSEPSGSYEQYF
v_gene: TRBV30; abundance: NA; j_gene: TRBJ2-3; d_gene: NA; CDR3nt: TGTGCCTGGAGTCTTATCGACTCTACGGGAGATACGCAGTATTTT; CDR3aa: CAWSLIDSTGDTQYF
v_gene: TRBV27; abundance: NA; j_gene: TRBJ2-5; d_gene: NA; CDR3nt: TGTGCCAGCAGTTTATTTGCTGGCCGGGACTCAGAGACCCAGTACTTC; CDR3aa: CASSLFAGRDSETQYF
v_gene: TRBV27; abundance: NA; j_gene: TRBJ2-3; d_gene: TRBD2; CDR3nt: TGTGCCAGCAGTTTATTACTAGCGGGAGGGGCCCACGGTACGCAGTATTTT; CDR3aa: CASSLLLAGGAHGTQYF
v_gene: TRBV9; abundance: NA; j_gene: TRBJ2-1; d_gene: NA; CDR3nt: TGTGCCAGCAGCGTAGGCCCTTTTTGGAGCTCCTACAATGAGCAGTTCTTC; CDR3aa: CASSVGPFWSSYNEQFF
v_gene: TRBV27; abundance: NA; j_gene: TRBJ2-7; d_gene: TRBD2; CDR3nt: TGTGCCAGCAGTTTACTGGGACTAGCGGGAGTCGAGCAGTACTTC; CDR3aa: CASSLLGLAGVEQYF
v_gene: TRBV7-2; abundance: NA; j_gene: TRBJ1-5; d_gene: TRBD1; CDR3nt: TGTGCCAGCAGCTTATATAAGACAGGGGTAGGGCCCCAGCATTTT; CDR3aa: CASSLYKTGVGPQHF
v_gene: TRBV7-9; abundance: few; j_gene: TRBJ2-3; d_gene: NA; CDR3nt: TGTGCCAGCAGCCATGCGAGGGAGAACACAGATACGCAGTATTTT; CDR3aa: CASSHARENTDTQYF
v_gene: TRBV4-2; abundance: few; j_gene: TRBJ2-3; d_gene: NA; CDR3nt: TGTGCCAGCACCCAGCAGGGAAGCCCTAGCACAGATACGCAGTATTTT; CDR3aa: CASTQQGSPSTDTQYF
v_gene: TRBV28; abundance: few; j_gene: TRBJ2-1; d_gene: NA; CDR3nt: TGTGCCAGCAGTTCGGGGGCCTACAATGAGCAGTTCTTC; CDR3aa: CASSSGAYNEQFF
v_gene: TRBV27; abundance: NA; j_gene: TRBJ2-1; d_gene: NA; CDR3nt: TGTGCCAGCAGCCCGGGGTTCATCAATGAGCAGTTCTTC; CDR3aa: CASSPGFINEQFF
v_gene: TRBV10-3; abundance: NA; j_gene: TRBJ2-3; d_gene: NA; CDR3nt: TGTGCCATCAGGGCGCCTGAGCGCGCCAGCACAGATACGCAGTATTTT; CDR3aa: CAIRAPERASTDTQYF
v_gene: TRBV9; abundance: NA; j_gene: TRBJ2-5; d_gene: NA; CDR3nt: TGTGCCAGCAGCGTAAGTGGGGGCGCTACCAAAGAGACCCAGTACTTC; CDR3aa: CASSVSGGATKETQYF
v_gene: TRBV10-1; abundance: NA; j_gene: TRBJ2-7; d_gene: TRBD2; CDR3nt: TGCGCCAGCAGTGAGCGGACTAGCGGGAGGGCCGAGCAGTACTTC; CDR3aa: CASSERTSGRAEQYF
v_gene: TRBV10-2; abundance: few; j_gene: TRBJ2-1; d_gene: NA; CDR3nt: TGCGCCAGCAGAGACAGTTACAATGAGCAGTTCTTC; CDR3aa: CASRDSYNEQFF
v_gene: TRBV19; abundance: NA; j_gene: TRBJ1-3; d_gene: NA; CDR3nt: TGTGCCAGTAGTAGTGGGAGGGGATCTGGAAACACCATATATTTT; CDR3aa: CASSSGRGSGNTIYF
v_gene: TRBV11-2; abundance: NA; j_gene: TRBJ2-4; d_gene: TRBD2; CDR3nt: TGTGCCAGCAGCTTAGGGGAAGCGGGAGCAAACAGTCAGTACTTC; CDR3aa: CASSLGEAGANSQYF
v_gene: TRBV6-4; abundance: NA; j_gene: TRBJ1-1; d_gene: TRBD1; CDR3nt: TGTGCCAGCAAGAGGACAGGGATGAACACTGAAGCTTTCTTT; CDR3aa: CASKRTGMNTEAFF
v_gene: TRBV9; abundance: NA; j_gene: TRBJ2-1; d_gene: NA; CDR3nt: TGTGCCAGCAGCGTAGCGGCGGGGATGGGCTACAATGAGCAGTTCTTC; CDR3aa: CASSVAAGMGYNEQFF
v_gene: TRBV7-9; abundance: NA; j_gene: TRBJ2-1; d_gene: NA; CDR3nt: TGTGCCAGCAGTTTCCTCCCCAGCGAACGCTACAATGAGCAGTTCTTC; CDR3aa: CASSFLPSERYNEQFF
v_gene: TRBV19; abundance: NA; j_gene: TRBJ1-5; d_gene: NA; CDR3nt: TGTGCCAGTAGTATCCCCCCCTGGGCGCCCCAGCATTTT; CDR3aa: CASSIPPWAPQHF
v_gene: TRBV21-1; abundance: NA; j_gene: TRBJ2-4; d_gene: NA; CDR3nt: TGTGCCAGCAGCAAAGGGACAGTGCATCTACTAGCCAAAAACATTCAGTACTTC; CDR3aa: CASSKGTVHLLAKNIQYF
v_gene: TRBV11-3; abundance: NA; j_gene: TRBJ2-3; d_gene: TRBD1; CDR3nt: TGTGCCAGCAGCATCGGGACAGGCCCGTCCGATTTT; CDR3aa: CASSIGTGPSDF
v_gene: TRBV6-5; abundance: NA; j_gene: TRBJ2-1; d_gene: TRBD2; CDR3nt: TGTGCCAGCAGGTCCGGGACTAGGGGGGACAATGAGCAGTTCTTC; CDR3aa: CASRSGTRGDNEQFF
v_gene: TRBV5-1; abundance: NA; j_gene: TRBJ1-1; d_gene: TRBD1; CDR3nt: TGCGCCAGCAGCGAACAACCGGGACAGGGCACAACCGAAGCTTTCTTT; CDR3aa: CASSEQPGQGTTEAFF
v_gene: TRBV2; abundance: NA; j_gene: TRBJ1-5; d_gene: TRBD1; CDR3nt: TGTGCCAGCAGTGAAGTGTGGACAGGGTCCCAGCCCCAGCATTTT; CDR3aa: CASSEVWTGSQPQHF
v_gene: TRBV28; abundance: NA; j_gene: TRBJ2-1; d_gene: NA; CDR3nt: TGTGCCAGCAGTTCACTGAGGACAGACACCTACAATGAGCAGTTCTTC; CDR3aa: CASSSLRTDTYNEQFF
v_gene: TRBV27; abundance: NA; j_gene: TRBJ1-5; d_gene: TRBD1; CDR3nt: TGTGCCAGCAGTTCGAGACAGGGAGGTCAGCCCCAGCATTTT; CDR3aa: CASSSRQGGQPQHF
v_gene: TRBV6-5; abundance: NA; j_gene: TRBJ2-2; d_gene: TRBD1; CDR3nt: TGTGCCAGCAGCTCCCAGGGGGCTAACACCGGGGAGCTGTTTTTT; CDR3aa: CASSSQGANTGELFF
v_gene: TRBV7-3; abundance: once; j_gene: TRBJ2-3; d_gene: TRBD1; CDR3nt: TGTGCCAGCAGCCTAGGACAGGGAAGCACAGATACGCAGTATTTT; CDR3aa: CASSLGQGSTDTQYF
v_gene: TRBV5-4; abundance: few; j_gene: TRBJ1-4; d_gene: NA; CDR3nt: TGTGCCAGCAGCTTGACCGCTGATGCGAATGAAAAACTGTTTTTT; CDR3aa: CASSLTADANEKLFF
v_gene: TRBV14; abundance: once; j_gene: TRBJ2-1; d_gene: NA; CDR3nt: TGTGCCAGCAGCCAACTCGTTGGACTAAGCAACGATGAGCAGTTCTTC; CDR3aa: CASSQLVGLSNDEQFF
v_gene: TRBV19; abundance: NA; j_gene: TRBJ2-3; d_gene: TRBD2; CDR3nt: TGTGCCAGTAGTATGACTAGCGGGATGTTCGATACGCAGTATTTT; CDR3aa: CASSMTSGMFDTQYF
v_gene: TRBV4-1; abundance: NA; j_gene: TRBJ2-2; d_gene: TRBD2; CDR3nt: TGCGCCAGCAGCCAAGGGATGACTAGCGGGAGGGCTAACACCGGGGAGCTGTTTTTT; CDR3aa: CASSQGMTSGRANTGELFF
v_gene: TRBV19; abundance: NA; j_gene: TRBJ1-4; d_gene: NA; CDR3nt: TGTGCCAGTGCTGACGGGGCAACTAATGAAAAACTGTTTTTT; CDR3aa: CASADGATNEKLFF
v_gene: TRBV7-3; abundance: NA; j_gene: TRBJ1-1; d_gene: NA; CDR3nt: TGTGCCAGCAGCTTAGTAGAGTACACTGAAGCTTTCTTT; CDR3aa: CASSLVEYTEAFF
v_gene: TRBV28; abundance: NA; j_gene: TRBJ2-1; d_gene: TRBD2; CDR3nt: TGTGCCAGCAGGGCCGGGACTAGCGGGAGTTTGATCTTC; CDR3aa: CASRAGTSGSLIF
v_gene: TRBV19; abundance: NA; j_gene: TRBJ1-2; d_gene: NA; CDR3nt: TGTGCCAGTAGTACCCTAATATCTTTAACAGGTCCAAGGAGCTATGGCTACACCTTC; CDR3aa: CASSTLISLTGPRSYGYTF
v_gene: TRBV19; abundance: once; j_gene: TRBJ2-2; d_gene: TRBD1; CDR3nt: TGTGCCAGTAGTAGGGACAGGAACACCGGGGAGCTGTTTTTT; CDR3aa: CASSRDRNTGELFF
v_gene: TRBV18; abundance: NA; j_gene: TRBJ2-7; d_gene: TRBD1; CDR3nt: TGTGCCAGCTCACCTACAGGGGATAAGACCTACGAGCAGTACTTC; CDR3aa: CASSPTGDKTYEQYF
v_gene: TRBV5-1; abundance: NA; j_gene: TRBJ2-1; d_gene: TRBD1; CDR3nt: TGCGCCAGCAGCTTGGACAGGGGTGTCGATGAGCAGTTCTTC; CDR3aa: CASSLDRGVDEQFF
v_gene: TRBV9; abundance: NA; j_gene: TRBJ2-2; d_gene: TRBD2; CDR3nt: TGTGCCAGCAGCGCTCCGGGACTAGCGAACGCCGGGGAGCTGTTTTTT; CDR3aa: CASSAPGLANAGELFF
v_gene: TRBV27; abundance: once; j_gene: TRBJ2-7; d_gene: NA; CDR3nt: TGTGCCAGCAGCCCACGACAGTCGTCCTACGAGCAGTACTTC; CDR3aa: CASSPRQSSYEQYF
v_gene: TRBV27; abundance: NA; j_gene: TRBJ1-2; d_gene: NA; CDR3nt: TGTGCCAGCAGTTTATCGAGGGAGGGGAGTAACTATGGCTACACCTTC; CDR3aa: CASSLSREGSNYGYTF
v_gene: TRBV4-2; abundance: NA; j_gene: TRBJ2-3; d_gene: NA; CDR3nt: TGTGCCAGCAGCCAAGGGCTCAGGGAAATATCAGATACGCAGTATTTT; CDR3aa: CASSQGLREISDTQYF
v_gene: TRBV7-2; abundance: NA; j_gene: TRBJ2-7; d_gene: NA; CDR3nt: TGTGCCAGCAGCCGCCGACTAACCGCCTACGAGCAGTACTTC; CDR3aa: CASSRRLTAYEQYF
v_gene: TRBV7-2; abundance: few; j_gene: TRBJ1-3; d_gene: TRBD1; CDR3nt: TGTGCCAGCAGCTTAAAGGGGGCGTCGGGAAACACCATATATTTT; CDR3aa: CASSLKGASGNTIYF
v_gene: TRBV2; abundance: NA; j_gene: TRBJ1-1; d_gene: TRBD1; CDR3nt: TGTGCCAGCAGCCAACAGGGGGCCGACACTGAAGCTTTCTTT; CDR3aa: CASSQQGADTEAFF
v_gene: TRBV28; abundance: NA; j_gene: TRBJ2-7; d_gene: TRBD2; CDR3nt: TGTGCCAGCAATTACTGGGCGGGAGACGGCGAGCAGTACTTC; CDR3aa: CASNYWAGDGEQYF
v_gene: TRBV27; abundance: NA; j_gene: TRBJ2-2; d_gene: TRBD1; CDR3nt: TGTGCCAGCAGTGGGACAGGGGATTTCACCGGGGAGCTGTTTTTT; CDR3aa: CASSGTGDFTGELFF